The 23 T cell receptor beta chains presented below share a single source sample, sequenced in a study of identical twins. MiXCR was run by TCRdb on the 5' RACE reads, yielding one entry per CDR3 protein. The table includes hundreds of thousands of distinct CDR3 sequences, around an eighth detected once. This same sample was also part of a study on yellow fever vaccine responses in identical twins.

The sample comprised PBMCs. The receptors originated from a young woman in good health.

This clonotype was counted a few times. The chain carries TRBV24-1 and TRBJ1-2; D is unclear. Germline V CDR1 and CDR2: KGHDR, SFDVKD. V lost 9 bases and J lost 5, with 9 bases in between. The CDR3 length is 11 residues. The CDR3: CATSAGYGYTF. In nucleotides, the CDR3 is TGTGCCACCTCTGCGGGATATGGCTACACCTTC.

The chain employs TRBV12-3 or TRBV12-4 and TRBJ1-1; D uncertain. This CDR3 spans 11 amino acids. V dropped 6 bases and J dropped 10 bases, with 12 bases sitting between them. The CDR3 reads CASSVDLGAFF. The CDR3 coding sequence is TGTGCCAGCAGCGTCGATCTTGGAGCTTTCTTT.

The V gene is TRBV12-3 or TRBV12-4, the J gene TRBJ2-2; TRBD2 is a possible D gene (5 bases). This CDR3 has 14 amino acids. V shed 3 bases and J shed 9 bases, with 14 bases lying between them. The CDR3 reads CASSLEATTRELFF. CDR3 sequence (DNA): TGTGCCAGCAGTTTGGAGGCGACTACCCGGGAGCTGTTTTTT.

The sample holds a few counts of this clonotype. This sequence joins TRBV4-2 and TRBJ2-1; 12 nucleotides align to TRBD2. CDR1 and CDR2 (germline): LGHNA, YNFKEQ. Losses at the gene ends were 0 bases for V and 8 bases for J; bases not matched to a gene: 20. The CDR3 spans 21 residues. The CDR3: CASSQDLSGLAGGASRDEQFF. The CDR3 DNA is TGTGCCAGCAGCCAAGATCTTTCGGGTCTAGCGGGAGGGGCTAGTCGGGATGAGCAGTTCTTC.

The V gene is TRBV7-8, the J gene TRBJ2-3; 10 bases line up with TRBD2. Trimming took 5 bases from V and 2 from J; bases not matched to a gene: 7. Per the germline V gene, CDR1 is SGHVS and CDR2 is FQNEAQ. CDR3 size: 16 residues. Written as DNA, the CDR3 is TGTGCCAGCAGCCCAACCGGACTAGCGGTCACAGATACGCAGTATTTT. It yields the protein CASSPTGLAVTDTQYF.

This sequence joins TRBV15 and TRBJ1-2, with D possibly being TRBD1 (5 bases). Trimming stripped 2 bases from V and 6 bases from J, with 13 bases between. This CDR3 is 14 amino acids long. Germline V lookup: CDR1 LNHNV, CDR2 YYDKDF (reference sequence). Here the CDR3 reads CATSRKLGVDGYTF. CDR3 nucleotides: TGTGCCACCAGCAGAAAGTTGGGGGTAGATGGCTACACCTTC.

The sample holds many counts of this clonotype. This chain links TRBV12-3 or TRBV12-4 with TRBJ2-5; D remains unclear. The CDR3 loop spans 13 amino acids. Trimming removed 4 bases from V and 2 bases from J, with 8 bases in between. As DNA, the CDR3 is TGTGCCAGCAGTTGGTCTGGACAAGAGACCCAGTACTTC. Translating it yields CASSWSGQETQYF.

This clonotype was detected a few times. V is TRBV14 and J is TRBJ2-2; 11 bases map to TRBD2. The V gene end was trimmed by 5 bases and the J gene end by 4 bases; junction bases not matched to a gene: 3. CDR1 and CDR2 (germline): SGHDN, FVKESK. This CDR3 contains 15 residues. CDR3 sequence reads: CASSWLAGGTGELFF. In nucleotides, the CDR3 is TGTGCCAGCAGCTGGCTAGCGGGAGGCACCGGGGAGCTGTTTTTT.

The rearrangement links TRBV10-2 to TRBJ1-3; D ambiguous. Germline CDR1 WSHSY, CDR2 SAAADI. This CDR3 is 16 amino acids long. The V end lost 0 bases, the J end lost 0 bases, and 9 bases lay between the germline ends. The CDR3 loop reads CASSESFRDSGNTIYF. The CDR3 DNA reads TGCGCCAGCAGTGAGTCGTTTCGGGACTCTGGAAACACCATATATTTT.

The genes are TRBV12-3 or TRBV12-4 and TRBJ2-3; TRBD2 is a possible D gene (5 bases). The CDR3 totals 15 residues. V dropped 1 base and J dropped 4 bases, with 12 bases sitting between them. The CDR3 DNA sequence: TGTGCCAGCAGTTTAGGCGGAGGTAACGCAGATACGCAGTATTTT. Its protein product is CASSLGGGNADTQYF.

The chain is built from TRBV12-3 or TRBV12-4 and TRBJ2-2; the match to TRBD2 covers 8 bases. This CDR3 comprises 15 residues. J lost 4 bases, V lost 5 bases, and 6 bases had no gene match. The CDR3 DNA reads as TGTGCCAGCAGTCCGACTAGCGTGGGCACCGGGGAGCTGTTTTTT. This codes for CASSPTSVGTGELFF.

This clonotype was counted only a few times. The gene calls are TRBV6-1 and TRBJ2-7, with 9 bases aligning to TRBD1. V lost 3 bases and J lost 4; bases outside the gene matches: 4. This CDR3 has 14 residues. CDR1 MNHNS and CDR2 SASEGT come from the germline V gene. CDR3 loop: CASSDGQGRYEQYF. The CDR3 DNA follows: TGTGCCAGCAGTGACGGACAGGGGAGGTACGAGCAGTACTTC.

This clonotype was counted only a few times. The chain combines TRBV20-1 with TRBJ2-7; possible D gene TRBD1, 6 bases. Looked up from germline, CDR1 is DFQATT and CDR2 is SNEGSKA (reference sequence). CDR3 size: 12 residues. The CDR3 DNA follows: TGCAGTGCTAGGGGGACATCCTACGAGCTGTACGTC. This encodes CSARGTSYELYV.

This chain connects TRBV20-1 to TRBJ2-3; tentative D call: TRBD2 (5 bases). This CDR3 is built from 13 residues. CDR1 is DFQATT, CDR2 SNEGSKA, per germline (reference sequence). V was shortened by 3 bases and J by 2 bases, with 9 bases between the two germline ends. Here the CDR3 DNA reads TGCAGTGCTAGTGACTACCTCACAGATACGCAGTATTTT. Residues: CSASDYLTDTQYF.

This clonotype was seen a few times. V usage is TRBV4-2 and J usage is TRBJ2-7, with D unresolved. V was trimmed by 0 bases and J by 6 bases, leaving 21 bases between them. Germline V gene lookup returns CDR1 LGHNA and CDR2 YNFKEQ. This CDR3 spans 17 amino acids. Written as DNA, the CDR3 is TGTGCCAGCAGCCAAGATTTCATTGGGCAGATTTATCTCGAGCAGTACTTC. It encodes CASSQDFIGQIYLEQYF.

This clonotype has at least ten counts. The gene calls are TRBV28 and TRBJ2-2, with TRBD1 matching 7 bases. Germline V gives CDR1 MDHEN, CDR2 SYDVKM. This CDR3 has 17 residues. The ends lost 6 bases at V and 5 bases at J; junction bases unmatched: 15. In nucleotides, the CDR3 is TGTGCCAGCAGGGTAGGGGGCGGTAGCAGCCTTACCGGGGAGCTGTTTTTT. Amino acids: CASRVGGGSSLTGELFF.

This clonotype was seen ten or more times. The rearrangement links TRBV3-1 to TRBJ2-1; TRBD2 aligns across 11 bases. Germline CDR1 LGHDT, CDR2 YNNKEL (reference sequence). The CDR3 is made up of 17 amino acids. The V gene end was trimmed by 3 bases and the J gene end by 0 bases; junction bases not matched to a gene: 4. CDR3 DNA: TGTGCCAGCAGCCACACTAGCGGGGGCAGCTCCTACAATGAGCAGTTCTTC. Protein sequence: CASSHTSGGSSYNEQFF.

The table lists this clonotype with many counts. V is TRBV29-1 and J is TRBJ2-3; 7 nucleotides line up with TRBD2. The CDR3 sequence is 13 residues long. Trimming removed 8 bases from V and 8 bases from J; junction bases left unmatched: 13. The V gene's germline CDR1 is SQVTM and CDR2 ANQGSEA. The CDR3 spells CSQTGGSDVTQYF. For the CDR3, the DNA is TGCAGCCAAACGGGAGGCTCGGATGTTACGCAGTATTTT.

This clonotype was picked up a small number of times. The V gene is TRBV7-9, the J gene TRBJ2-7, with D perhaps TRBD2 (5 bases). The CDR3 is made up of 12 amino acids. V gave up 8 bases and J gave up 6 bases, with 14 bases separating them. Germline values: CDR1 SEHNR, CDR2 FQNEAQ (reference sequence). As DNA, the CDR3 is TGTGCCAGCGCACTAGTCACGGTCGAGCAGTACTTC. It codes for CASALVTVEQYF.

The chain employs TRBV7-9 and TRBJ2-2; D ambiguous. Germline CDR1 and CDR2: SEHNR and FQNEAQ (reference sequence). The CDR3 is made up of 14 amino acids. V gave up 1 base and J gave up 5 bases, with 8 bases separating them. The CDR3 is CASSLEPGTGELFF. For the CDR3, the DNA is TGTGCCAGCAGCTTAGAGCCCGGGACCGGGGAGCTGTTTTTT.

There are many counts of this clonotype. The V call is TRBV5-6, the J call TRBJ2-3; 7 nucleotides agree with TRBD1. Looked up from germline, CDR1 is SGHDT and CDR2 is YYEEEE. Trimming cost V 4 bases and J 0 bases; bases outside gene matches: 5. The CDR3 covers 15 residues. The CDR3 is CASSLGTASTDTQYF. For the CDR3, the DNA is TGTGCCAGCAGCCTAGGGACAGCTAGCACAGATACGCAGTATTTT. Combining the CDR3 with reference TRBV5-6 and TRBJ2-3 gives the whole variable domain DAGVTQSPTHLIKTRGQQVTLRCSPKSGHDTVSWYQQALGQGPQFIFQYYEEEERQRGNFPDRFSGHQFPNYSSELNVNALLLGDSALYLCASSLGTASTDTQYFGPGTRLTVL.

This clonotype was counted a single time. The chain carries TRBV20-1 and TRBJ2-5; D unclear. Germline assignment: CDR1 DFQATT and CDR2 SNEGSKA (reference sequence). The CDR3 has 13 residues. The V and J ends lost 4 bases and 5 bases respectively, with 14 bases between them. The CDR3: CSATVPVGETQYF. As DNA, the CDR3 is TGCAGTGCTACGGTACCCGTGGGGGAGACCCAGTACTTC.

This clonotype was picked up a small number of times. The genes are TRBV7-9 and TRBJ2-2, with 7 bases fitting TRBD1. The V and J ends lost 5 bases and 5 bases, in that order; junction bases with no gene match: 8. The CDR3 length is 15 residues. Germline CDR1 SEHNR, CDR2 FQNEAQ (reference sequence). The CDR3 reads CASSPGQILTGELFF. The CDR3 DNA follows: TGTGCCAGCAGCCCGGGACAGATCCTAACCGGGGAGCTGTTTTTT.